One and the same sample provided the 22 T cell receptor beta chains below, sequenced in a study of multiple sclerosis patients with progressive multifocal leukoencephalopathy. Assay used: immunoSEQ multiplex PCR; TCRdb lists only in-frame clones, some missing. The sample contains 25,000 to 35,000 clones, about 90% of which appear only once. Time point of the sample: time of PML onset. The source material was PBMCs, sampled from a patient treated with natalizumab. The receptors here all came from a human donor with progressive multifocal leukoencephalopathy.

This chain links TRBV19 with TRBJ2-5; TRBD2 aligns across 8 bases. Germline V CDR1 and CDR2: LNHDA, SQIVND (reference sequence). Trimming cost V 3 bases and J 1 base; bases outside gene matches: 7. This CDR3 has 16 amino acids. The CDR3 bases are TGTGCCAGTAGTATCTCAGTTAGCGGGACCCAAGAGACCCAGTACTTC. It yields the protein CASSISVSGTQETQYF.

The V call is TRBV28, the J call TRBJ2-7, with TRBD1 as a possible D gene (6 bases). Germline assignment: CDR1 MDHEN and CDR2 SYDVKM. CDR3 length: 13 amino acids. The ends were cut back, 4 bases at V and 3 bases at J, with 10 bases in the middle. The CDR3 DNA follows: TGTGCCAGCAGTTCAGGGGCCTTCTACGAGCAGTACTTC. Translation gives CASSSGAFYEQYF.

The chain links TRBV29-1 to TRBJ1-1; 8 bases match TRBD1. There are 14 residues in the CDR3. CDR1 is SQVTM and CDR2 is ANQGSEA in the germline V gene. V lost 6 bases and J lost 4; bases outside the gene matches: 10. The CDR3 loop is CSVRQGARGTEAFF. DNA of the CDR3: TGCAGCGTGAGGCAGGGGGCGCGGGGCACTGAAGCTTTCTTT.

The chain joins TRBV11-2 to TRBJ1-1; 9 bases fit TRBD1. Germline V gene lookup returns CDR1 SGHAT and CDR2 FQNNGV. CDR3 size: 15 residues. Trimming cost V 6 bases and J 3 bases; bases outside gene matches: 8. CDR3 residues: CASRRGTGSYTEAFF. The CDR3 DNA is TGTGCCAGCAGGCGAGGGACAGGGAGTTACACTGAAGCTTTCTTT.

The chain links TRBV11-2 to TRBJ1-4; D is uncertain. V gave up 1 base and J gave up 8 bases, with 8 bases separating them. The V gene's germline CDR1 is SGHAT and CDR2 FQNNGV. CDR3 length: 13 amino acids. This CDR3 reads CASSLGLNEKLFF. The CDR3 coding sequence is TGTGCCAGCAGCTTAGGGTTAAACGAAAAACTGTTTTTT.

Here the CDR3 reads CASSSGTSNNEQFF. The CDR3 DNA follows: TGTGCCAGCAGTAGCGGGACTAGCAACAATGAGCAGTTCTTC. V is TRBV7-3 and J is TRBJ2-1, with 9 nucleotides matching TRBD2. V dropped 6 bases and J dropped 5; count of bases not matched to a gene: 5. The CDR3 extends over 14 amino acids. The germline V gene has CDR1 SGHTA and CDR2 FQGTGA.

The chain joins TRBV6-6 to TRBJ2-2; 8 bases line up with TRBD2. The CDR3 totals 15 residues. Trimming removed 2 bases from V and 4 bases from J; junction bases left unmatched: 3. CDR1 is MNHNY and CDR2 is SVGAGI in the germline V gene (reference sequence). The CDR3 sequence is CASSYTGGSTGELFF. Written as DNA, the CDR3 is TGTGCCAGCAGTTACACGGGAGGGTCCACCGGGGAGCTGTTTTTT.

CDR3 sequence: CASSSGAAQPQHF. The CDR3 DNA follows: TGTGCCAGCAGCTCAGGGGCGGCTCAGCCCCAGCATTTT. The J gene is TRBJ1-5, the V gene TRBV7-9, with D possibly matching TRBD1 (6 bases). The CDR3 loop spans 13 amino acids. The germline V and J ends were trimmed by 4 bases and 6 bases, with 10 bases remaining between them. Per the germline V gene, CDR1 is SEHNR and CDR2 is FQNEAQ (reference sequence).

The chain uses TRBV4-3 and TRBJ2-7; no reliable D call. CDR3 length equals 13 residues. CDR1 and CDR2 (germline): LGHNA, YSLEER. V lost 4 bases, J lost 0 bases, and 7 bases lay in between. In DNA form, the CDR3 reads TGCGCCAGCAGCCTGACCCCCTCCTACGAGCAGTACTTC. This translates into CASSLTPSYEQYF.

V and J are TRBV27 and TRBJ2-2; TRBD1 aligns across 9 bases. V shed 3 bases and J 5 bases; nucleotides not matched to a gene: 7. The CDR3 totals 16 residues. The germline gives CDR1 MNHEY, CDR2 SMNVEV (reference sequence). The CDR3 bases are TGTGCCAGCAGTTTCCGCCGGGACAGGGTTACCGGGGAGCTGTTTTTT. Translating it yields CASSFRRDRVTGELFF.

J is TRBJ1-5 and V is TRBV4-1, with TRBD1 as a possible D gene (6 bases). The CDR3 length is 15 residues. The germline V gene has CDR1 MGHRA and CDR2 YSYEKL. V was clipped by 4 bases and J by 5 bases, with 15 bases between them. The CDR3 spells CASSPDEGEDQPQHF. The CDR3 DNA reads TGCGCCAGCAGCCCTGACGAGGGGGAAGATCAGCCCCAGCATTTT.

The V call is TRBV19, the J call TRBJ2-2, with D maybe TRBD2 (6 bases). Germline lookup yields CDR1 LNHDA and CDR2 SQIVND (reference sequence). This CDR3 has 14 residues. V lost 9 bases, J lost 1 base, and 12 bases lay in between. CDR3 sequence: CASLRGGNTGELFF. CDR3 sequence (DNA): TGTGCCAGCCTCCGGGGAGGGAACACCGGGGAGCTGTTTTTT. Drawing the rest from reference TRBV19 and TRBJ2-2, the complete variable domain is DGGITQSPKYLFRKEGQNVTLSCEQNLNHDAMYWYRQDPGQGLRLIYYSQIVNDFQKGDIAEGYSVSREKKESFPLTVTSAQKNPTAFYLCASLRGGNTGELFFGEGSRLTVL.

V usage is TRBV12-5 and J usage is TRBJ2-7; D remains unclear. There are 11 residues in the CDR3. The V end was cut by 1 base, the J end by 6 bases, with 4 bases between. Germline lookup yields CDR1 LGHNT and CDR2 FRNRAP. The chain's CDR3 is CASGLESEQYF. CDR3 nucleotide sequence: TGTGCTAGTGGTTTGGAGTCCGAGCAGTACTTC.

V and J are TRBV28 and TRBJ1-5; 8 bases are shared with TRBD1. CDR1 is MDHEN and CDR2 is SYDVKM in the germline V gene. This CDR3 region has 13 residues. V lost 11 bases, J lost 5 bases, and 8 bases stayed unmatched. CDR3 sequence: CACGQGDYQPQHF. Written as DNA, the CDR3 is TGTGCCTGTGGACAGGGCGATTATCAGCCCCAGCATTTT.

The chain couples TRBV6-1 to TRBJ2-7; D gene uncertain. Between the trimmed V and J ends, which lost 6 bases and 0 bases, there was a span of 12 bases. CDR1 and CDR2 (germline): MNHNS, SASEGT. The CDR3 is 14 residues long. The CDR3 DNA is TGTGCCAGCAGATCGGCCATTACCTCCTACGAGCAGTACTTC. It yields the protein CASRSAITSYEQYF.

This clone was detected once. The chain uses TRBV7-2 and TRBJ1-1; the D is unclear. CDR1 and CDR2 (germline): SGHTA, FQGNSA. Trimming stripped 2 bases from V and 0 bases from J, with 7 bases between. This CDR3 has 14 residues. CDR3 sequence reads: CASSLNGMNTEAFF. CDR3 in DNA: TGTGCCAGCAGCTTAAACGGCATGAACACTGAAGCTTTCTTT.

This chain uses TRBV7-2 with TRBJ1-2; no definite D call. Germline CDR1 reads SGHTA; CDR2 reads FQGNSA. V was cut by 7 bases and J by 4 bases, with 10 bases left in between. The CDR3 is 12 amino acids. CDR3 protein: CASKAAVYGYTF. In DNA, the CDR3 is TGTGCCAGCAAAGCAGCTGTCTATGGCTACACCTTC. Variable domain in full (rest from reference TRBV7-2 and TRBJ1-2): GAGVSQSPSNKVTEKGKDVELRCDPISGHTALYWYRQSLGQGLEFLIYFQGNSAPDKSGLPSDRFSAERTGGSVSTLTIQRTQQEDSAVYLCASKAAVYGYTFGSGTRLTVV.

The V gene is TRBV21-1, the J gene TRBJ2-7; the table's D call TRBD2 went unverified against the DNA. TRBV21-1 corresponds to a pseudogene. The length of the CDR3 is 15 residues. The CDR3: CASSKMPGGFDEQYF. The CDR3 region has the DNA TGTGCCAGCAGCAAAATGCCGGGAGGGTTCGACGAGCAGTACTTC.

The genes are TRBV6-1 and TRBJ2-2, with D possibly being TRBD2 (7 bases). Germline CDR1 is MNHNS and CDR2 is SASEGT. The CDR3 is made up of 14 amino acids. Trimming removed 4 bases from V and 7 bases from J, with 13 bases in between. DNA of the CDR3: TGTGCCAGCAGTGGAGGGGGGGTGTTCGGGGAGCTGTTTTTT. This codes for CASSGGGVFGELFF.

Worth noting for this clone: This specimen includes other DNA sequences encoding the same CDR3. The rearrangement uses TRBV10-2 and TRBJ2-7; D ambiguous. Trimming stripped 4 bases from V and 4 bases from J, with 5 bases between. Germline V gives CDR1 WSHSY, CDR2 SAAADI. The CDR3 length is 11 residues. CDR3 DNA sequence: TGCGCCAGCAGTGCAGCATACGAGCAGTACTTC. This encodes CASSAAYEQYF.

This sequence joins TRBV7-9 and TRBJ2-3; 8 bases match TRBD2. There are 15 residues in the CDR3. CDR1 is SEHNR and CDR2 is FQNEAQ in the germline V gene (reference sequence). J was trimmed by 3 bases and V by 2 bases; bases with no gene match: 4. In nucleotides, the CDR3 is TGTGCCAGCAGCTTAATCGCTAGCGGGACAGATACGCAGTATTTT. Translated, it gives CASSLIASGTDTQYF. The variable domain in full, completed from reference TRBV7-9 and TRBJ2-3, reads DTGVSQNPRHKITKRGQNVTFRCDPISEHNRLYWYRQTLGQGPEFLTYFQNEAQLEKSRLLSDRFSAERPKGSFSTLEIQRTEQGDSAMYLCASSLIASGTDTQYFGPGTRLTVL.

The rearrangement uses TRBV7-3 and TRBJ2-1; TRBD2 might be the D (5 bases). Germline V gives CDR1 SGHTA, CDR2 FQGTGA. V lost 1 base to trimming and J lost 7 bases, with 8 bases between them. This CDR3 is built from 13 residues. CDR3 in amino acids: CASSLMAGNEQFF. Here the CDR3 DNA reads TGTGCCAGCAGCTTAATGGCGGGTAATGAGCAGTTCTTC.